This TCR beta chain comes out of a study of PD-1 blockade in classical Hodgkin lymphoma. Data came from immunoSEQ multiplex PCR; TCRdb stores just in-frame clones and leaves some out. Found here are over 70,000 clones, roughly nine tenths of them singletons; the top ten hold roughly a fifth. The patients all showed relapse after autologous stem cell transplantation, while their brentuximab vedotin exposure varied. The CDR3 is 18 amino acids. Between the trimmed V and J ends, which lost 5 bases and 0 bases, there was a span of 20 bases. From germline, CDR1 is SGHRS and CDR2 YFSETQ. This receptor was obtained from a human donor with classical Hodgkin lymphoma. This rearrangement joins TRBV5-1 to TRBJ1-4; D may be TRBD1 (5 bases). Material: peripheral blood mononuclear cells (PBMCs), obtained at baseline. CDR3 DNA: TGCGCCAGCAGTGTGTTGGGGCGCGGTGATGCAACTAATGAAAAACTGTTTTTT. This sequence encodes CASSVLGRGDATNEKLFF. The complete variable domain, with remaining parts taken from reference TRBV5-1 and TRBJ1-4, reads KAGVTQTPRYLIKTRGQQVTLSCSPISGHRSVSWYQQTPGQGLQFLFEYFSETQRNKGNFPGRFSGRQFSNSRSEMNVSTLELGDSALYLCASSVLGRGDATNEKLFFGSGTQLSVL.